This T cell receptor beta chain stems from a study of shared clonotypes between healthy human individuals. Each cell subset's genomic DNA was divided evenly among several immunoSEQ plates. Libraries were prepared by immunoSEQ multiplex PCR; TCRdb keeps only in-frame clonotypes and omits some of them. Of about 2.3 million clones in the sample, 92% are singletons; the top ten hold 0.37%. The sequence derives from a man in his late teens or twenties in good health. Some clones in this sample may be carry-over from other donors' samples. What was sequenced was naive CD4+ T cells from PBMCs. The subset is: CD45RA+ positively selected.

The CDR3 DNA reads TGTGCCAGCAGTCGTTACACAGATACGCAGTATTTT. It translates to CASSRYTDTQYF. The V gene is TRBV6-5, the J gene TRBJ2-3, with D unclear. The germline gives CDR1 MNHEY, CDR2 SVGAGI. The length of the CDR3 is 12 residues. V was shortened by 5 bases and J by 2 bases, with 5 bases between the two germline ends.